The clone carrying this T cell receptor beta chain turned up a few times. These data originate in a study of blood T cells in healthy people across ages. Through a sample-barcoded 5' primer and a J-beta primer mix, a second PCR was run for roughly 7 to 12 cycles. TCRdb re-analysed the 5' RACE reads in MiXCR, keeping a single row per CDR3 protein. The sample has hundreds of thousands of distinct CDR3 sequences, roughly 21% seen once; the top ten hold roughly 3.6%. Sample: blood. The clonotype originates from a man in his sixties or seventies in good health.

The chain's CDR3 is CRTSGRTDTQYF. CDR3 coding DNA: TGCAGAACTAGCGGGAGGACTGATACGCAGTATTTT. The chain employs TRBV20-1 and TRBJ2-3; TRBD2 matches at 12 bases. The CDR3 is 12 amino acids. Germline V gene data show CDR1 as DFQATT and CDR2 as SNEGSKA (reference sequence).